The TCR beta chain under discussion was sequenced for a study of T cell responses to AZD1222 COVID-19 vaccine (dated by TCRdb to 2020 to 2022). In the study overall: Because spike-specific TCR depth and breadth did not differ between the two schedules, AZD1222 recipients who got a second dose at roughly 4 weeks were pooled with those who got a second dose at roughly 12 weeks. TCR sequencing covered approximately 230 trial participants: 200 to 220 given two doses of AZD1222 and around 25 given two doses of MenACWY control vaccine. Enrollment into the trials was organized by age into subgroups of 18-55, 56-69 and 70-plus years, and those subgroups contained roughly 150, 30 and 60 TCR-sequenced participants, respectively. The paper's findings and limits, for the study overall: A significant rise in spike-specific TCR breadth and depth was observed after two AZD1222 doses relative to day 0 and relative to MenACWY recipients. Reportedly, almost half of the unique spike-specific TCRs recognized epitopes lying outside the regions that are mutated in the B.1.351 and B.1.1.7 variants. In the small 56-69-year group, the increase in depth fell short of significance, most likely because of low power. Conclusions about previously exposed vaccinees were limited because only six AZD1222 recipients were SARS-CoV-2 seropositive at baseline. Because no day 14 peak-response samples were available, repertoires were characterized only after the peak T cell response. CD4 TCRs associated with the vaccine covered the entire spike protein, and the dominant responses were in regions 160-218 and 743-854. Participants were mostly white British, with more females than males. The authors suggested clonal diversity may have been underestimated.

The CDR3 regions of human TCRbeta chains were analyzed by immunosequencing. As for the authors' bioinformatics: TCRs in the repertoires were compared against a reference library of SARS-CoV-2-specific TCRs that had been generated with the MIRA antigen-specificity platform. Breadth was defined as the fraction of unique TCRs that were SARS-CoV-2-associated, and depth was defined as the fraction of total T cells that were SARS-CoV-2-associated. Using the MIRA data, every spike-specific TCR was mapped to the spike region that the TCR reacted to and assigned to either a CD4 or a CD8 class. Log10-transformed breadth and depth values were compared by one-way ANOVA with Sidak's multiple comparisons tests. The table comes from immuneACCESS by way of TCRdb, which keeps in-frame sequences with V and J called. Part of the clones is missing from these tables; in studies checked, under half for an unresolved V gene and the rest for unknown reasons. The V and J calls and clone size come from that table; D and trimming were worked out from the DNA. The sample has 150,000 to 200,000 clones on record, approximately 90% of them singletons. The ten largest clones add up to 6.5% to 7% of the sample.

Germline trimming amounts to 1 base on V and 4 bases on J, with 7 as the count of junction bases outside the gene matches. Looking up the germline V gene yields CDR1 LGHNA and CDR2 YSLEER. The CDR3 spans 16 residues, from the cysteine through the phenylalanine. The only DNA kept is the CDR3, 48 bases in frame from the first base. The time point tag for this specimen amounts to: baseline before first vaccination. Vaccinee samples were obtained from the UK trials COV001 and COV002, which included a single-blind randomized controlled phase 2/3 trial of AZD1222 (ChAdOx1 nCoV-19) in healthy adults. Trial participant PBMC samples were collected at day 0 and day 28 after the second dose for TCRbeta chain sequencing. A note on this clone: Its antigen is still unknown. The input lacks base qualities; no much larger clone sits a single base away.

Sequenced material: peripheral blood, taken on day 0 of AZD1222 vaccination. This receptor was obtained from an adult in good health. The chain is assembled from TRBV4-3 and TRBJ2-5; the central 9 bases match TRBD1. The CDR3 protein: CASSQVTGGEGETQYF. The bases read TGCGCCAGCAGCCAAGTGACAGGGGGTGAGGGAGAGACCCAGTACTTC.